This T cell receptor beta chain was observed in a study of T cells in localized non-small cell lung cancer. As concerns this clone: Its antigen remains unidentified.

Repertoires were generated with immunoSEQ multiplex PCR, while TCRdb's copy carries only in-frame clones and drops some. The data show tens of thousands of clones, roughly 87% seen once. Study findings and constraints: Out of the top 100 tumor clones, a median 57 were seen in adjacent lung. Heterogeneity remains possible because sequencing was limited to only one tumor region.

V was shortened by 2 bases and J by 4 bases, with 12 bases between the two germline ends. Germline loops: CDR1 KGHSH, CDR2 LQKENI. This CDR3 has 15 amino acids. The TCR originated in a male donor older than 55 with stage I lung adenocarcinoma. The starting material was peripheral blood, obtained before any cancer treatment. The chain uses TRBV18 and TRBJ1-5; weak D call: TRBD1 (6 bases). DNA for the CDR3: TGTGCCAGCTCACCAAGACAGGCACGTAATCAGCCCCAGCATTTT. Translated: CASSPRQARNQPQHF.